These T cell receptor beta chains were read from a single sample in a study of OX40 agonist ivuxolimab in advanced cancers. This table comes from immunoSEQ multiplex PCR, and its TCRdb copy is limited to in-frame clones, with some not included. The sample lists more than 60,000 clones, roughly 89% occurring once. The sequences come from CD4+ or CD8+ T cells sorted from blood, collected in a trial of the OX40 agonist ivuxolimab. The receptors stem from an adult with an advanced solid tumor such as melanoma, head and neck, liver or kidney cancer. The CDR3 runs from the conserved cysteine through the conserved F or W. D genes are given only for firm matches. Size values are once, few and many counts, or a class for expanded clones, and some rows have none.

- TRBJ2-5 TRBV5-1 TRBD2 CASSFSGSLETQYF TGCGCCAGCAGCTTTAGCGGGAGCTTGGAGACCCAGTACTTC
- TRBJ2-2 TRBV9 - CASSPPGGQDNTGELFF TGTGCCAGCAGCCCACCGGGGGGACAGGATAACACCGGGGAGCTGTTTTTT
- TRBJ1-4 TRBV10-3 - CAISAYAVWATNEKLFF TGTGCCATCAGTGCCTATGCAGTTTGGGCAACTAATGAAAAACTGTTTTTT
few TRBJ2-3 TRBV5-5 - CASSLELSGRDTQYF TGTGCCAGCAGCTTAGAACTATCAGGAAGAGATACGCAGTATTTT
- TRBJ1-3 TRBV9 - CASSVEVGPSSGNTIYF TGTGCCAGCAGCGTAGAGGTGGGCCCGTCCTCTGGAAACACCATATATTTT
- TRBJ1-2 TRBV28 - CASSLTSDLDYGYTF TGTGCCAGCAGCCTGACATCGGATTTAGACTATGGCTACACCTTC
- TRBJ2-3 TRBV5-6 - CASSQGRYSTDTQYF TGTGCCAGCAGCCAGGGACGGTATAGCACAGATACGCAGTATTTT
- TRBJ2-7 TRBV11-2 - CASRPREGHDYEQYF TGTGCCAGCAGACCTAGGGAAGGACACGACTACGAGCAGTACTTC
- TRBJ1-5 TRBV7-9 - CASSSFTGNQPQHF TGTGCCAGCAGCTCCTTTACGGGTAATCAGCCCCAGCATTTT
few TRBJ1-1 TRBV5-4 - CASSLWLNTEAFF TGTGCCAGCAGCTTATGGCTGAACACTGAAGCTTTCTTT
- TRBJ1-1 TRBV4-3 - CASSQVLANTEAFF TGCGCCAGCAGCCAAGTTCTGGCGAACACTGAAGCTTTCTTT
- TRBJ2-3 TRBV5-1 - CASSPRGYLSQRGDTQYF TGCGCCAGCAGCCCCCGGGGTTATTTGTCCCAAAGGGGAGATACGCAGTATTTT
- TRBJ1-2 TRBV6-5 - CASSYSNRAYGYTF TGTGCCAGCAGTTACTCGAACAGGGCGTATGGCTACACCTTC
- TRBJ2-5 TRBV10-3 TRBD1 CAISEAHDREETQYF TGTGCCATCAGTGAGGCCCACGACAGGGAAGAGACCCAGTACTTC
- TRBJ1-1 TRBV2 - CASSGPPRVMGSFDTEAFF TGTGCCAGCAGTGGGCCCCCCAGGGTGATGGGGTCCTTTGACACTGAAGCTTTCTTT
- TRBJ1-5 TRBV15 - CATSRDTGSAHF TGTGCCACCAGCAGGGATACAGGGTCCGCTCATTTT
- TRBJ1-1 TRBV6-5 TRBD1 CASRGQGAGDTEAFF TGTGCCAGCAGGGGACAGGGGGCTGGGGACACTGAAGCTTTCTTT
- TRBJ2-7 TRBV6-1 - CASSERSGTEGYEQYF TGTGCCAGCAGTGAACGGAGCGGAACTGAGGGGTACGAGCAGTACTTC
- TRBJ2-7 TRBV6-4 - CASSVQWGGEQYF TGTGCCAGCAGTGTACAGTGGGGAGGCGAGCAGTACTTC
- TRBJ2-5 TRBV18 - CASSPVRETQYF TGTGCCAGCTCACCAGTCCGAGAGACCCAGTACTTC
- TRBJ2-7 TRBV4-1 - CASSPLLLERAYEQYF TGCGCCAGCAGCCCACTTTTACTCGAGAGGGCCTACGAGCAGTACTTC
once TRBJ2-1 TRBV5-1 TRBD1 CASSLGQGAFNEQFF TGCGCCAGCAGCTTGGGGCAGGGGGCGTTCAATGAGCAGTTCTTC
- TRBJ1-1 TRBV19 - CASSTNRDLNTEAFF TGTGCCAGTAGTACAAACAGGGACCTGAACACTGAAGCTTTCTTT
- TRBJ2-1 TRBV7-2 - CASSSGQLSYNEQFF TGTGCCAGCAGCTCTGGACAGTTGTCCTACAATGAGCAGTTCTTC
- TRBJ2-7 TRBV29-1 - CSVEDRGDYQYF TGCAGCGTTGAAGATCGCGGAGACTACCAGTACTTC
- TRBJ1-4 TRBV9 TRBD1 CASSVRGQNEKLFF TGTGCCAGCAGCGTAAGGGGGCAGAATGAAAAACTGTTTTTT
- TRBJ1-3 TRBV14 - CASSQITSGNTIYF TGTGCCAGCAGCCAGATCACCTCGGGTAACACCATATATTTT
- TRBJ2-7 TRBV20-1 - CSAPSNLEQYF TGCAGTGCCCCTAGTAATCTTGAGCAGTACTTC
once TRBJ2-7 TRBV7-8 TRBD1 CASSPRQGVVYEQYF TGTGCCAGCAGCCCGAGACAGGGGGTCGTGTACGAGCAGTACTTC
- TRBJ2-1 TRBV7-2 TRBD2 CASSLVRLAGVPYNEQFF TGTGCCAGCAGCTTAGTACGGTTAGCGGGAGTACCTTACAATGAGCAGTTCTTC
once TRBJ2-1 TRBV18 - CASSPKGWGEQFF TGTGCCAGCTCACCTAAAGGATGGGGTGAGCAGTTCTTC